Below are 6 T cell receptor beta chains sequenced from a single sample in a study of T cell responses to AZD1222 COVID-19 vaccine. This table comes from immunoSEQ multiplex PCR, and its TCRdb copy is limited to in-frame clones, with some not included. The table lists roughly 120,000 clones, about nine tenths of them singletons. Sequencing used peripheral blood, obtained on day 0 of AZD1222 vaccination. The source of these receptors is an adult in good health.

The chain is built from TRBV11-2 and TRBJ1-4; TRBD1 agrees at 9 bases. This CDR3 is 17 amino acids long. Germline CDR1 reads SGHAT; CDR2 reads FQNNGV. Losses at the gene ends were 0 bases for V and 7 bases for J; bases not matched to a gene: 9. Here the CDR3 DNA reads TGTGCCAGCAGCTTAGAAGTTGGAACAGGGGGCCTTGAAAAACTGTTTTTT. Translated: CASSLEVGTGGLEKLFF.

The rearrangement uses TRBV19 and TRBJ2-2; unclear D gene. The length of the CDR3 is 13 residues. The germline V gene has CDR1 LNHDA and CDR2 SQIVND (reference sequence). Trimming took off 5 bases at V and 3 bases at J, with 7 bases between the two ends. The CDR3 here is CASSVQYTGELFF. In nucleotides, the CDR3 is TGTGCCAGTAGTGTACAGTACACCGGGGAGCTGTTTTTT.

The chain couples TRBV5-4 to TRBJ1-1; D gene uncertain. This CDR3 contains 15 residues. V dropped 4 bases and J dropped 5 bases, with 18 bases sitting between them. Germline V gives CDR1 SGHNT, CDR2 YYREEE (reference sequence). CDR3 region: CASSAALVGVTEAFF. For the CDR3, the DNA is TGTGCCAGCAGCGCGGCTTTAGTAGGAGTGACTGAAGCTTTCTTT. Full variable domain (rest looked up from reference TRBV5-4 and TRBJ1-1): ETGVTQSPTHLIKTRGQQVTLRCSSQSGHNTVSWYQQALGQGPQFIFQYYREEENGRGNFPPRFSGLQFPNYSSELNVNALELDDSALYLCASSAALVGVTEAFFGQGTRLTVV.

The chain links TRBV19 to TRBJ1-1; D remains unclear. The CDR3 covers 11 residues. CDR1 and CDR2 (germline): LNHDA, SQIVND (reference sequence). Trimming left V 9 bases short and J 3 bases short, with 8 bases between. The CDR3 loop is CASPRYTEAFF. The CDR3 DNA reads TGTGCCAGCCCGCGGTACACTGAAGCTTTCTTT.

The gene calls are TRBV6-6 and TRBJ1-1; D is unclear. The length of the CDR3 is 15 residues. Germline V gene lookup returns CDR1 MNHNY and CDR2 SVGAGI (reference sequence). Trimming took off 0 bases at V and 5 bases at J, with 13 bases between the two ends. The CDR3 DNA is TGTGCCAGCAGTTACTCTGGAGGGTCGAGTACTGAAGCTTTCTTT. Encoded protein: CASSYSGGSSTEAFF.

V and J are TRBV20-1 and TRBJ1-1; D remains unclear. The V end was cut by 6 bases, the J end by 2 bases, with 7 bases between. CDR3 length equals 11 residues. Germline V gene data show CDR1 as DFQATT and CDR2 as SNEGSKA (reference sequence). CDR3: CSARRNTEAFF. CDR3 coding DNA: TGCAGTGCCCGGCGAAACACTGAAGCTTTCTTT.